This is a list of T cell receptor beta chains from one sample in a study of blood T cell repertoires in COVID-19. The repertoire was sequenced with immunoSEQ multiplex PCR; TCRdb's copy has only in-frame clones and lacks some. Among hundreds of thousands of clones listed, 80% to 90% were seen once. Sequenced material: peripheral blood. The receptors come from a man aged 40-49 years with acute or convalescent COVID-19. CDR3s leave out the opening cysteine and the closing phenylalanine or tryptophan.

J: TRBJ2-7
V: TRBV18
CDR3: ASSPNRDRGRIGSYEQY

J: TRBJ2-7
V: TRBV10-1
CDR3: ASGGTVPYEQY

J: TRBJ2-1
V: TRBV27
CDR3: ASSPDNFWDEQF

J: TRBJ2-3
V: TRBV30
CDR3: AWRPPSSGTSNTQY

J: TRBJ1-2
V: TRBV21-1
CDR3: ASSIDSGGYT

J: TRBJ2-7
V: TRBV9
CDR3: ASSAKLAPGGDEQY

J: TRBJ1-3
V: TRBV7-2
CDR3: ASSLGQGGNTIY

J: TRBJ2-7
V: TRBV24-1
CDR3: ATSDPSGTSGYEQY

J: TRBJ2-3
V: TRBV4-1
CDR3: ASSQGSDERGRTDTQY

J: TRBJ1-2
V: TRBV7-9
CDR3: ASSFAETGTGYT

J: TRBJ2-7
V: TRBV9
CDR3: ASSVSGGYEQY

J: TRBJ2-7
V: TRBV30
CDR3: AWSGRSAYEQY

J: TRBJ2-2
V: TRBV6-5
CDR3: ASTPRYGELF

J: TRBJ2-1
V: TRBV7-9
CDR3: ASSTPVGGSYNEQF

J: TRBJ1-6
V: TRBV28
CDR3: ASAYSYLWTGNNSPLH

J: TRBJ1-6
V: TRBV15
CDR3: ATSTEGRGNNSPLH

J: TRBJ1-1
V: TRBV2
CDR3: AQNTEAF

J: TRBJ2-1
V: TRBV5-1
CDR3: ASSLDGSSYNEQF

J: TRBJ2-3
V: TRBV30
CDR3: AWSVGGGDTQY

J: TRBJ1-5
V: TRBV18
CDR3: ASSPDQASNQPQH

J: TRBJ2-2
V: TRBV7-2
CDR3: ASAEGGYTGELF

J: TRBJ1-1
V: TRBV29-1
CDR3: SVEAGTENTEAF

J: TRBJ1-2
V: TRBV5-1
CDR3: ASSLGQGGYGYT

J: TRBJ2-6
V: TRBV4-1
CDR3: ASRPPLASGANVLT

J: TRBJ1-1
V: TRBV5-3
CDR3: ARSEKRGLEAF

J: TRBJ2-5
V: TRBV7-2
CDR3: ASSLGGTGQQETQY

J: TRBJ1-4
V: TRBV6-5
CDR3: ASSPGVANEKLF

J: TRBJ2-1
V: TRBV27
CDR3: ASSLWRGNEQF

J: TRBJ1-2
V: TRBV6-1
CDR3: ASSELQGSYGYT

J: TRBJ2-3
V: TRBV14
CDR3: ASRPAGLARKRGTDTQY

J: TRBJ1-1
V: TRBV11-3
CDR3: ASSLDSAGGDGKAF

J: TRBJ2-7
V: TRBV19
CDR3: ASSFRLADLYEQY

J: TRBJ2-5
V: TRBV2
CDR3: ASSDYGQGNRETQY

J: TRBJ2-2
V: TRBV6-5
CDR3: ASSYGANTGELF

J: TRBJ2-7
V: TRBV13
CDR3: ASSFWTGPHEQY

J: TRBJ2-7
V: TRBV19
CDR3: ASSQGLAAYEQY

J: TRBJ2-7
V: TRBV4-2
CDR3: ASSQDKDSGIQRVYEQY

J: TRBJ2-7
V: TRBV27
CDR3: ASSSLDRGRTYEQY

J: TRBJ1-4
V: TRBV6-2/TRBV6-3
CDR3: ASSAPVTGGVREKLF

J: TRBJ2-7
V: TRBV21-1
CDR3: ASSKVDRGYYEQY

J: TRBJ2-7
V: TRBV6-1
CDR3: ASSDLGASGSYEQY

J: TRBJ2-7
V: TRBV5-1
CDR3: ASSQTTGGVQDEQY

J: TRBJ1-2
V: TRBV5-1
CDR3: ASSPVPARGYT

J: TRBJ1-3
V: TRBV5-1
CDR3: ASSLLGGGPAGNTIY

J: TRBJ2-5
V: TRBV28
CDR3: ATFPGGRQETQY

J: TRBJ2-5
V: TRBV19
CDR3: ASSRLGADETQY

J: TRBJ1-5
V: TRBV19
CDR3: ASSTRRDRGDQPQH

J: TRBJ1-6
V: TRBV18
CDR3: ASSRTGSNNSPLH

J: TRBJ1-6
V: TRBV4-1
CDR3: ASSPQKNVDYNSPLH

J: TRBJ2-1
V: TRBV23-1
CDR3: ASSHPPERGGNEQF

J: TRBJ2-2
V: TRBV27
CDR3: ASSFFGRGTGELF